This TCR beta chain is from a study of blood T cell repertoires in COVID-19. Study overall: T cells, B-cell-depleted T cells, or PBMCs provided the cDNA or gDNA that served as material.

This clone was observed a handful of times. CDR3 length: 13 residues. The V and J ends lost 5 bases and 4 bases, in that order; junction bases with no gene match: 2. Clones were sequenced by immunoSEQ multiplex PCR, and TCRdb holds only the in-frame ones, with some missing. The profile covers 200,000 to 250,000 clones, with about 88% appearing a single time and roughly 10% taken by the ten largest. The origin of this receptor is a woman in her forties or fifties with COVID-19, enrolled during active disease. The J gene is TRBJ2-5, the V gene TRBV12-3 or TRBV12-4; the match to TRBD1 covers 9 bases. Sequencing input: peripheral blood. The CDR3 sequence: CASSQTGGETQYF. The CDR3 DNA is TGTGCCAGCAGTCAGACAGGGGGAGAGACCCAGTACTTC.